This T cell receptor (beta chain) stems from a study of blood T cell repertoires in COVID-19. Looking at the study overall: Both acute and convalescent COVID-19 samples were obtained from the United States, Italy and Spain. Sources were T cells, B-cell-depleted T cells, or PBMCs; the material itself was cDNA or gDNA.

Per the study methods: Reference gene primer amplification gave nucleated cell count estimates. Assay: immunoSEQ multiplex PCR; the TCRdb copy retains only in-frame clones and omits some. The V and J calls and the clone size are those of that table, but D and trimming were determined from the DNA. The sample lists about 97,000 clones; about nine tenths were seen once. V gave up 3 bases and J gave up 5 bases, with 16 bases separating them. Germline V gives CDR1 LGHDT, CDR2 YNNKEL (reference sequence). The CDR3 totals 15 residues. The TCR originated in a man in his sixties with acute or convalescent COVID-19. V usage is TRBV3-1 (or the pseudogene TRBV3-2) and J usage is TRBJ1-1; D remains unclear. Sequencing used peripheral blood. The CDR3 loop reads CASSQGVAESTEAFF. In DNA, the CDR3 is TGTGCCAGCAGCCAGGGAGTAGCGGAGAGTACTGAAGCTTTCTTT.